These 22 T cell receptor beta chains originate from one sample sequenced in a study of blood T cell repertoires in COVID-19. Profiled with immunoSEQ multiplex PCR; TCRdb holds only in-frame clones, not every one. Here the sample spans over 150,000 clones, around four fifths being singletons. Sample: peripheral blood. These receptors were collected from a woman in her 70s who had recovered from COVID-19.

The chain has TRBV28 and TRBJ2-1; the match to TRBD2 covers 9 bases. The CDR3 extends over 14 amino acids. CDR1 is MDHEN, CDR2 SYDVKM, per germline. The ends lost 2 bases at V and 14 bases at J; junction bases unmatched: 10. For the CDR3, the DNA is TGTGCCAGCAGTTTAAGGGCGGGAGGGTCAAGGGAGTTCTTC. Residues: CASSLRAGGSREFF.

The chain has TRBV20-1 and TRBJ2-3, with a possible D match to TRBD2 (6 bases). The germline gives CDR1 DFQATT, CDR2 SNEGSKA (reference sequence). The CDR3 is made up of 14 amino acids. Trimming left V 3 bases short and J 6 bases short, with 16 bases between. CDR3 sequence (DNA): TGCAGTGCTAGTAGGCCTAGCGTCACGGATACGCAGTATTTT. This codes for CSASRPSVTDTQYF.

The V gene is TRBV19, the J gene TRBJ1-4; the D is unclear. CDR1 and CDR2 (germline): LNHDA, SQIVND (reference sequence). CDR3 length: 14 amino acids. V was cut by 3 bases and J by 7 bases, with 12 bases left in between. The CDR3: CASSMVWESEKLFF. Written as DNA, the CDR3 is TGTGCCAGTAGTATGGTCTGGGAGAGTGAAAAACTGTTTTTT.

The chain combines TRBV4-2 with TRBJ1-2; a possible D gene is TRBD1 (6 bases). Trimming removed 0 bases from V and 3 bases from J, with 8 bases in between. The CDR3 covers 14 residues. Germline V gene sequence: CDR1 LGHNA, CDR2 YNFKEQ. The CDR3 here is CASSQEGAHYGYTF. The CDR3 region has the DNA TGTGCCAGCAGCCAAGAGGGGGCCCACTATGGCTACACCTTC.

This clone was recorded only once. The V and J genes are TRBV18 and TRBJ2-1; 7 nucleotides match TRBD2. Germline values: CDR1 KGHSH, CDR2 LQKENI. The CDR3 is 17 amino acids. V lost 3 bases to trimming and J lost 5 bases; unmatched junction nucleotides: 13. Here the CDR3 DNA reads TGTGCCAGCTCACCGAACCGAGCGGGGAAAAGGGACAATGAGCAGTTCTTC. Its protein is CASSPNRAGKRDNEQFF. Filled out from reference TRBV18 and TRBJ2-1, the complete variable domain reads NAGVMQNPRHLVRRRGQEARLRCSPMKGHSHVYWYRQLPEEGLKFMVYLQKENIIDESGMPKERFSAEFPKEGPSILRIQQVVRGDSAAYFCASSPNRAGKRDNEQFFGPGTRLTVL.

V gene TRBV28 combines with J gene TRBJ1-5; D might be TRBD1 (5 bases). Trimming cost V 5 bases and J 4 bases, with 12 bases left between them. Germline V gives CDR1 MDHEN, CDR2 SYDVKM. The CDR3 spans 14 residues. The CDR3 coding sequence is TGTGCCAGCAGTCGGGGGATGAGAAATCAGCCCCAGCATTTT. Translation gives CASSRGMRNQPQHF.

A single count supports this clone. The J gene is TRBJ1-5, the V gene TRBV27, with D perhaps matching TRBD1 (5 bases). V lost 2 bases, J lost 3 bases, and 8 bases lay in between. CDR1 and CDR2 from the germline V gene are MNHEY and SMNVEV (reference sequence). The CDR3 is 14 amino acids. CDR3 region: CASSLQGINQPQHF. The CDR3 DNA is TGTGCCAGCAGTTTACAGGGAATCAATCAGCCCCAGCATTTT.

The V gene is TRBV2, the J gene TRBJ1-2; 7 bases align to TRBD1. The CDR3 totals 16 residues. Trimming at V came to 2 bases and at J to 6 bases, leaving 12 bases not matched to a gene. Germline CDR1 reads SNHLY; CDR2 reads FYNNEI. The CDR3 here is CASSESPGTVDDGYTF. Written as DNA, the CDR3 is TGTGCCAGCAGTGAATCTCCCGGGACAGTGGACGATGGCTACACCTTC.

The rearrangement uses TRBV12-3 or TRBV12-4 and TRBJ2-7; 9 bases agree with TRBD2. Trimming removed 5 bases from V and 6 bases from J; junction bases left unmatched: 2. This CDR3 comprises 12 residues. In nucleotides, the CDR3 is TGTGCCAGCAGTCCACTAGCGGGCGAGCAGTACTTC. Protein: CASSPLAGEQYF.

V gene TRBV11-3 combines with J gene TRBJ2-2, with a weak D call TRBD2 (5 bases). The CDR3 spans 15 residues. Trimming removed 1 base at V and 4 bases at J, with 10 bases between. Germline loops: CDR1 SGHNT, CDR2 YENEEA. This CDR3 is CASSLGSGITGELFF. CDR3 coding DNA: TGTGCCAGCAGCTTAGGGTCCGGGATCACCGGGGAGCTGTTTTTT.

The chain uses TRBV2 and TRBJ1-5, with a possible D match to TRBD1 (5 bases). Germline V gene lookup returns CDR1 SNHLY and CDR2 FYNNEI. V was cut by 4 bases and J by 2 bases, with 12 bases left in between. The length of the CDR3 is 15 residues. CDR3 sequence (DNA): TGTGCCAGCAGTGGGGGGGAAAGCGGCAATCAGCCCCAGCATTTT. This translates into CASSGGESGNQPQHF.

This clone showed up just once. The genes are TRBV9 and TRBJ2-2, with D maybe TRBD2 (5 bases). This CDR3 is built from 15 residues. CDR1 and CDR2 from the germline V gene are SGDLS and YYNGEE. V lost 4 bases and J 4 bases, leaving 14 bases between the germline ends. The CDR3 bases are TGTGCCAGCAGCCCCGGGAACGGGTTCACCGGGGAGCTGTTTTTT. It yields the protein CASSPGNGFTGELFF. Using reference TRBV9 and TRBJ2-2 for the parts outside the CDR3, the full variable domain is DSGVTQTPKHLITATGQRVTLRCSPRSGDLSVYWYQQSLDQGLQFLIQYYNGEERAKGNILERFSAQQFPDLHSELNLSSLELGDSALYFCASSPGNGFTGELFFGEGSRLTVL.

This chain uses TRBV6-5 with TRBJ2-7, with D possibly matching TRBD2 (5 bases). Trimming took off 4 bases at V and 2 bases at J, with 15 bases between the two ends. Germline V gene lookup returns CDR1 MNHEY and CDR2 SVGAGI. The CDR3 is 15 residues long. The CDR3 bases are TGTGCCAGCAGTTCCCCTCGTGCGGGCACCTACGAGCAGTACTTC. Amino acids: CASSSPRAGTYEQYF.

This clone was recorded only once. This rearrangement joins TRBV18 to TRBJ2-7, with D possibly matching TRBD1 (6 bases). Trimming stripped 0 bases from V and 6 bases from J, with 12 bases between. This CDR3 region has 14 residues. Looked up from germline, CDR1 is KGHSH and CDR2 is LQKENI. The CDR3 DNA follows: TGTGCCAGCTCACCACCGTCAGGGGATGGCGAGCAGTACTTC. Protein sequence: CASSPPSGDGEQYF.

This chain connects TRBV6-5 to TRBJ1-3; unclear D gene. Germline-derived CDR1 and CDR2 are MNHEY and SVGAGI. V lost 2 bases to trimming and J lost 0 bases, with 11 bases between them. The length of the CDR3 is 16 residues. CDR3 DNA sequence: TGTGCCAGCAGTTACGGGTCGACGGGCTCTGGAAACACCATATATTTT. It codes for CASSYGSTGSGNTIYF.

The rearrangement uses TRBV5-4 and TRBJ1-1; no reliable D call. This CDR3 has 14 amino acids. V lost 2 bases and J lost 0, with 8 bases in between. The germline V gene encodes CDR1 SGHNT and CDR2 YYREEE (reference sequence). The CDR3 loop reads CASSLGGLNTEAFF. Here the CDR3 DNA reads TGTGCCAGCAGCTTAGGAGGTCTGAACACTGAAGCTTTCTTT.

The V and J genes are TRBV29-1 and TRBJ1-5; 11 nucleotides agree with TRBD1. V dropped 4 bases and J dropped 6; count of bases not matched to a gene: 5. The germline CDR1 and CDR2 sequences are SQVTM and ANQGSEA. The CDR3 length is 14 residues. Here the CDR3 reads CSVGPGTGGQPQHF. CDR3 coding DNA: TGCAGCGTTGGTCCAGGGACAGGGGGTCAGCCCCAGCATTTT.

The chain links TRBV5-1 to TRBJ1-6; 8 bases fit TRBD1. This CDR3 comprises 14 residues. V was pared by 4 bases and J by 9 bases, with 6 bases of the junction left unmatched. CDR1 is SGHRS, CDR2 YFSETQ, per germline. CDR3: CASSPQGAASPLHF. The CDR3 DNA reads as TGCGCCAGCAGCCCCCAGGGGGCAGCTTCACCCCTCCACTTT.

J is TRBJ2-7 and V is TRBV5-1; TRBD2 matches 11 bases. V shed 4 bases, J shed 6 bases, and the junction held 6 bases outside the gene matches. Germline assignment: CDR1 SGHRS and CDR2 YFSETQ. The CDR3 loop spans 14 amino acids. The CDR3 region is CASSPGLAASEQYF. The CDR3 DNA is TGCGCCAGCAGCCCGGGACTAGCGGCAAGCGAGCAGTACTTC.

This clone showed up just a few times. The V and J genes are TRBV7-6 and TRBJ1-1; 8 nucleotides match TRBD1. Germline assignment: CDR1 SGHVS and CDR2 FNYEAQ. V lost 2 bases, J lost 1 base, and 6 bases stayed unmatched. The CDR3 contains 16 residues. The CDR3 DNA reads as TGTGCCAGCAGCTTACCCCGGACAGGGCAGAACACTGAAGCTTTCTTT. Its protein product is CASSLPRTGQNTEAFF.

The chain employs TRBV4-2 and TRBJ2-3, with 9 bases fitting TRBD2. CDR1 and CDR2 from the germline V gene are LGHNA and YNFKEQ. The CDR3 runs 15 residues. Trimming at V came to 2 bases and at J to 1 base, leaving 1 base not matched to a gene. Here the CDR3 DNA reads TGTGCCAGCAGCCAATTAGCGGGGGGCACAGATACGCAGTATTTT. Translation gives CASSQLAGGTDTQYF.

The chain has TRBV6-5 and TRBJ1-4; 10 bases map to TRBD1. CDR1 and CDR2 from the germline V gene are MNHEY and SVGAGI. The CDR3 spans 14 residues. V shed 6 bases, J shed 7 bases, and the junction held 5 bases outside the gene matches. CDR3: CASSPGQGREKLFF. The DNA for the CDR3 is TGTGCCAGCAGCCCGGGACAGGGGCGTGAAAAACTGTTTTTT.